This TCR beta chain was obtained from a study of response to subunit inactivated influenza vaccine. The study, taken as a whole, reports: The authors offered the suggestion that each seasonal influenza vaccination recruits few new T cells.

TCRdb re-analysed the RT-PCR reads in MiXCR, keeping a single row per CDR3 protein. There are 150,000 or so distinct CDR3 sequences in the sample; about a tenth occur only once, and roughly an eighth lies in the top ten. This clonotype was seen repeatedly, ten times or more. Antigen unknown. This TCR derives from a man aged 45 to 65 who received an inactivated influenza vaccine. Here the sequenced sample was non-naive T cells sorted from PBMCs, taken roughly 47 days after vaccination.

CDR3 DNA: TGCGCCAGCAGCCAAGATAGCCTAGCAAACATTCAGTACTTC. This sequence encodes CASSQDSLANIQYF. This rearrangement joins TRBV4-1 to TRBJ2-4; perhaps TRBD2 as D (5 bases). The CDR3 runs 14 residues. Trimming removed 0 bases from V and 6 bases from J, with 9 bases in between. Per the germline V gene, CDR1 is MGHRA and CDR2 is YSYEKL.